What follows describes a single TCR beta chain. The entry originates in a study of blood T cell repertoires in COVID-19. Authors' processing steps: Estimation of nucleated cell counts relied on the amplification of reference gene primers. Some clones are missing from TCRdb's copy, which holds only in-frame ones; the method was immunoSEQ multiplex PCR. V and J calls and clone size come straight from that table; D and trimming were deduced from the DNA. Among around 100,000 clones listed, 70% to 90% were seen once. The CDR3 extends over 15 amino acids. Germline CDR1 and CDR2: LNHDA and SQIVND (reference sequence). The trim removed 4 bases at V and 0 bases at J, leaving 3 bases unmatched.

The chain employs TRBV19 and TRBJ2-7, with 10 bases identical to TRBD1. The receptor comes from a man in his forties or fifties with acute or convalescent COVID-19. The source material was peripheral blood. CDR3 nucleotides: TGTGCCAGTAGTACGTGGACAGGGGGCTCCTACGAGCAGTACTTC. Translated, it gives CASSTWTGGSYEQYF.